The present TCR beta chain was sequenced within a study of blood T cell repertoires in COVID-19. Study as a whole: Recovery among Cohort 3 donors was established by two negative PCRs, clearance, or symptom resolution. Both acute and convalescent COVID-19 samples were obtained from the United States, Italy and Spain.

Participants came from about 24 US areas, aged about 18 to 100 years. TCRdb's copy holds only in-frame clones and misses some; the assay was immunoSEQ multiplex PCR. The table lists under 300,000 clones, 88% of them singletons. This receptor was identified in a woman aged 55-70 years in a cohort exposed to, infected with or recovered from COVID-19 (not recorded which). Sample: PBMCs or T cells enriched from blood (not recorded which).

CDR3 residues: CASSLTWTGRSRGYGYTF. The CDR3 nucleotides are TGTGCCAGCAGTTTAACCTGGACAGGGCGATCCAGGGGGTATGGCTACACCTTC. This rearrangement joins TRBV28 to TRBJ1-2; 8 bases map to TRBD1. There are 18 residues in the CDR3. Trimming cost V 2 bases and J 5 bases; bases outside gene matches: 16. Germline V gene data show CDR1 as MDHEN and CDR2 as SYDVKM.